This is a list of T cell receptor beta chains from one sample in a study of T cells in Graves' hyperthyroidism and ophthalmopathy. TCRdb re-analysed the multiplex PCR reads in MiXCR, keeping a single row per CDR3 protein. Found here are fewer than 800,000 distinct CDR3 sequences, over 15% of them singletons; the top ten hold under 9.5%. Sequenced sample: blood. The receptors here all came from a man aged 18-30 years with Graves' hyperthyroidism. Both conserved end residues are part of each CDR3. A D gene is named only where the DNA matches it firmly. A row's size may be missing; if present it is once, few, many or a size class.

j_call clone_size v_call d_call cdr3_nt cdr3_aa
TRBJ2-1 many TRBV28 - TGTGCCACCCTTTGGGGCACCAGTACCTACAATGAGCAGTTCTTC CATLWGTSTYNEQFF
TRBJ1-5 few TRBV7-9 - TGTGCCAGCAGCCGTGGGACCGGTCAGCCCCAGCATTTT CASSRGTGQPQHF
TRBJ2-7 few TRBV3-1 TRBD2 TGTGCCAGCAGCCAAGGGGGACTAGCGGGGGGCTCCTACGAGCAGTACTTC CASSQGGLAGGSYEQYF
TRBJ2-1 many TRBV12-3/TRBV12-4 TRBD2 TGTGCCAGCAGTCGAACTAGCGGGAGAACCAATGAGCAGTTCTTC CASSRTSGRTNEQFF
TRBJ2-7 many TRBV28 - TGTGCCAGCATTGACGCTAAGGTCTGGGAGCAGTACTTC CASIDAKVWEQYF
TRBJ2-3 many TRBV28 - TGTGCCAGCAGTTTAAGGGCTCGGGATCGCACAGATACGCAGTATTTT CASSLRARDRTDTQYF
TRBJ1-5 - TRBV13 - TGTGCCAGCAGCCGAGAACAGGCTAGCAATCAGCCCCAGCATTTT CASSREQASNQPQHF
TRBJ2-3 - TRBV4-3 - TGCGCCAGCAGCCAAGCATGGAGCGGGTCAGGAGATACGCAGTATTTT CASSQAWSGSGDTQYF
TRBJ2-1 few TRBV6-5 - TGTGCCAGCAGTTACACAGGGGGGGGTGGGAATGAGCAGTTCTTC CASSYTGGGGNEQFF
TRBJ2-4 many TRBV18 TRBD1 TGTGCCAGCTCACCACGGGACAGTGAAGCCAAAAACATTCAGTACTTC CASSPRDSEAKNIQYF
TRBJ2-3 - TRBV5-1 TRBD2 TGCGCCAGCAGCTTGGCCCCGGGACTAGGCACAGATACGCAGTATTTT CASSLAPGLGTDTQYF
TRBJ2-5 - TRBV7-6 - TGTGCCAGCAGCTTAGGGGACAAGTACCAAGAGACCCAGTACTTC CASSLGDKYQETQYF
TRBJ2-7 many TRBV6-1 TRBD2 TGTGCCAGCATCGGGGGACTAGCGGGAGCCTACGAGCAGTACTTC CASIGGLAGAYEQYF
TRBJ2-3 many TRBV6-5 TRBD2 TGTGCCAGCAGTTACGCCACTAGCGGAAAGACAGATACGCAGTATTTT CASSYATSGKTDTQYF